Listed here is a single TCR beta chain. Its antigen is still unknown. Sequencing of cultured CD4+ T cell DNA used the Oncomine TCR Beta short-read assay. The source of extracted genomic DNA was cultured CD4+ T cells. TCRdb processed the PCR reads anew with MiXCR; each CDR3 protein has one entry. The sample consists of about 15,000 distinct CDR3 sequences, 45% of them appearing once. This sample stems from a study of vaccination and CD4 T cells after COVID-19. Study-wide context: Taking of post-vaccine samples occurred a median about 70 days after dose two (range 14 to 241). Researchers treated cells with overlapping spike peptides taken from SARS-CoV-2, HCoV-NL63, HCoV-OC43 and HCoV-229E.

The CDR3 has 16 residues. CDR1 is SSHAT and CDR2 is FNYEAQ in the germline V gene (reference sequence). V lost 1 base and J 3 bases, leaving 13 bases between the germline ends. Treatment indicated: 10-day PBMC culture with coronavirus spike peptide pools or control peptides (ViraFEST assay). The ViraFEST method relied on peptide pools to expand antigen-specific T cells, followed by TCR sequencing. This sequence originates from a human donor who received a COVID-19 vaccine. V usage is TRBV7-7 and J usage is TRBJ2-1; a possible D gene is TRBD2 (6 bases). The sequenced sample was CD4+ T cells from blood, cultured in vitro, obtained before SARS-CoV-2 vaccination. CDR3 protein: CASSLGGRGNYNEQFF. The CDR3 DNA reads TGTGCCAGCAGCTTAGGTGGTCGGGGGAACTACAATGAGCAGTTCTTC.